The text below deals with one T cell receptor (beta chain). The sample belongs to a study of blood T cell repertoires in COVID-19. In the study overall: PBMCs, B-cell-depleted T cells, or T cells provided the cDNA or gDNA that made up the material.

V was trimmed by 2 bases and J by 4 bases, leaving 14 bases between them. CDR3 length equals 14 residues. The V gene's germline CDR1 is GTSNPN and CDR2 SVGIG (reference sequence). Study processing details: Estimation of nucleated cell counts relied on the amplification of reference gene primers. Here immunoSEQ multiplex PCR was the method, and the copy in TCRdb shows in-frame clones only, minus some. That table furnishes V, J and clone size, whereas the DNA furnished D and trimming. The table has about 300,000 clones, 85% to 90% seen once. The V and J genes are TRBV30 and TRBJ1-2; D remains ambiguous. Sequenced input: PBMCs or T cells enriched from blood (not recorded which). This clonotype was sampled from a woman between 18 and 29 years old who had recovered from COVID-19. The CDR3 DNA reads as TGTGCCTGGAGTTGGTCCGCGGCTTCCTATGGCTACACCTTC. It translates to CAWSWSAASYGYTF. The variable domain in full, completed from reference TRBV30 and TRBJ1-2, reads SQTIHQWPATLVQPVGSPLSLECTVEGTSNPNLYWYRQAAGRGLQLLFYSVGIGQISSEVPQNLSASRPQDRQFILSSKKLLLSDSGFYLCAWSWSAASYGYTFGSGTRLTVV.